The clone carrying this T cell receptor (beta chain) has more than one count but fewer than ten. Its antigen is unidentified. This may stem from a read error, because a much larger clone lies one nucleotide away. This sample stems from a study of tumor and adjacent non-tumor tissue in lung cancer. General study findings and limits: Tumor tissue had significantly higher TCR diversity than normal lung.

A modified ARM-PCR protocol with three rounds of nested PCR amplified TCRbeta. Each CDR3 protein is one row after TCRdb ran MiXCR on the multiplex PCR reads. The table includes around 140,000 distinct CDR3 sequences, around two thirds detected once. This sample's RNA came from whole unsorted tissue. Donors were chemotherapy-naive, newly diagnosed lung cancer surgical patients in China, August–late 2014. The sample comprised lung tumor tissue. The clonotype originates from a man in his 60s with small cell lung cancer.

CDR3 loop: CTSRRGAHQPQHF. In DNA, the CDR3 is TGTACCAGCAGACGGGGGGCTCATCAGCCCCAGCATTTT. The chain carries TRBV6-5 and TRBJ1-5; a possible D gene is TRBD1 (6 bases). The CDR3 is made up of 13 amino acids. Germline-derived CDR1 and CDR2 are MNHEY and SVGAGI.